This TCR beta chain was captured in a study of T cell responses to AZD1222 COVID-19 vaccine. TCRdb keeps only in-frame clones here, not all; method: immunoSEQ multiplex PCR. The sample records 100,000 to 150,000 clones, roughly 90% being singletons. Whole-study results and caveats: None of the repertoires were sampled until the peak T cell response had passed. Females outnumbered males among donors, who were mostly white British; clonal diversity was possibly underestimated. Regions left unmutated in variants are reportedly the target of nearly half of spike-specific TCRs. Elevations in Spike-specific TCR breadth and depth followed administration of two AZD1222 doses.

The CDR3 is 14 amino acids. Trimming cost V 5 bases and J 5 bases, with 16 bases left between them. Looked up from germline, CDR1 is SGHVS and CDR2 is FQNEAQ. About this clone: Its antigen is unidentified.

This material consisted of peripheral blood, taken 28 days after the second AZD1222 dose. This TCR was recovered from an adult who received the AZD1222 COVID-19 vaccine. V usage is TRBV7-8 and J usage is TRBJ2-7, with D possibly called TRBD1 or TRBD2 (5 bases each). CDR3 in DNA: TGTGCCAGCAGCCTAGAGGGTGGGGGTAACGAGCAGTACTTC. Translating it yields CASSLEGGGNEQYF.